This section outlines one T cell receptor (beta chain) sequence together with its context. Its specificity is unknown. The CDR3 spans 16 residues. This sample was included in a study of CXCR3-negative and CXCR3-positive naive CD8 T cells. Across the whole study: Some 150 million TRB reads were obtained in total, which works out to about 1.5 +/- 0.3 million per library.

5' RACE that incorporated UMI labels was used to prepare the TRB cDNA libraries. TCRdb re-called the 5' RACE reads; one entry per CDR3 protein, DNA not given. Its table lists some 85,000 distinct CDR3 sequences. General observations from the study: Naive cells that were CXCR3-positive had more hydrophobic TRB CDR3s (compared with CXCR3-negative naive cells).

Naive CD8+ T cells were CD45RO-CCR7+CD27+CD95-. This chain joins TRBV12-3 or TRBV12-4 and TRBJ2-1; TCRdb selects TRBD2, and the lack of DNA leaves this call unchecked. Sample: naive CXCR3+ CD8+ T cells from blood. Subset reported: CD45RO-CCR7+CD27+CD95- naive CD8+ T cells expressing CXCR3 (TNR3+). The origin of this receptor is a human donor in good health. Some clones in this sample may be carry-over from other donors' samples. The CDR3 sequence: CASRQWTSGAYNEQFF.